This T cell receptor beta chain appears in the sequencing data of a study (dated by TCRdb to about 2016). The library was built by means of RT-PCR. For sequencing, an Illumina MiSeq was employed. TCRdb reanalyzed the raw reads on its own, using fastp at Q25 for trimming and MiXCR for clone calling, and kept in-frame beta chains. Rows merge per CDR3 protein into single entries with the most common DNA and genes. The sample table records more than 550,000 distinct CDR3 sequences; approximately 14% of these occur just once. Of the sample, roughly 3.9% falls within the top ten clones. The table lists this clonotype with many counts. The antigen it binds to is not known. Base qualities were left out, and no much larger clone turns up one base away. Between the V and J ends, shortened by 1 base and 5 bases respectively, the junction contains 8 bases. Inclusive of the bounding cysteine and phenylalanine, the CDR3 is 13 residues long. Left in the record is the CDR3 DNA by itself, 39 bases read in frame from the first base.

The sequence is built from TRBV12-3 or TRBV12-4 and TRBJ1-2; the D gene assignment is ambiguous. Sequencing used memory CD4+ T cells from blood. This TCR came from a female donor in good health, serving as a healthy control. This receptor carries the CDR3 CASSLDTEYGYTF. DNA sequence: TGTGCCAGCAGTTTAGACACGGAGTATGGCTACACCTTC.